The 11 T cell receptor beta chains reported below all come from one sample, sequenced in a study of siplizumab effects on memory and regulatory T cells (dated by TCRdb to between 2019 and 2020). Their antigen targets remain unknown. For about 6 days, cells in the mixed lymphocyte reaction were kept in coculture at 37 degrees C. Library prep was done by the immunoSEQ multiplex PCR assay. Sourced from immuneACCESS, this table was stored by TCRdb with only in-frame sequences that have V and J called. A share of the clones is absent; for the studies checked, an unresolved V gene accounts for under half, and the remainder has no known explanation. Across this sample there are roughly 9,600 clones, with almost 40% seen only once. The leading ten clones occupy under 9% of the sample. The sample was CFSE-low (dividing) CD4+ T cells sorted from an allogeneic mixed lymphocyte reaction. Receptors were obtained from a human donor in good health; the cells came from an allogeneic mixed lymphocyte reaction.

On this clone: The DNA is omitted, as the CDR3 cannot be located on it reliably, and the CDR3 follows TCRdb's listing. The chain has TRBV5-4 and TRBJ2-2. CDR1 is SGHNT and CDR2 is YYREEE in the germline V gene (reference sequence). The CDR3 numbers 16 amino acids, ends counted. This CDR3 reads CASSFGPGSNTGELFF.

CDR3 loop: CASSIGIRQETQYF. The CDR3 DNA follows: TGTGCCAGTAGTATCGGGATACGACAAGAGACCCAGTACTTC. The chain recombines TRBV19 with TRBJ2-5, with D possibly matching TRBD2 (5 bases). The CDR3 is 14 amino acids. The germline gives CDR1 LNHDA, CDR2 SQIVND (reference sequence). The V end lost 3 bases, the J end lost 2 bases, and 10 bases lay between the germline ends. Full variable domain (missing parts from reference TRBV19 and TRBJ2-5): DGGITQSPKYLFRKEGQNVTLSCEQNLNHDAMYWYRQDPGQGLRLIYYSQIVNDFQKGDIAEGYSVSREKKESFPLTVTSAQKNPTAFYLCASSIGIRQETQYFGPGTRLLVL.

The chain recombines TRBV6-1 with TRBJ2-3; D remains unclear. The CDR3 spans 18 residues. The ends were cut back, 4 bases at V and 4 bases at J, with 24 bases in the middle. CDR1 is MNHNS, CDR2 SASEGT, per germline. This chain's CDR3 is CASSVSRVLDNLADTQYF. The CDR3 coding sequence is TGTGCCAGCAGTGTATCCCGCGTTTTAGACAACTTGGCAGATACGCAGTATTTT.

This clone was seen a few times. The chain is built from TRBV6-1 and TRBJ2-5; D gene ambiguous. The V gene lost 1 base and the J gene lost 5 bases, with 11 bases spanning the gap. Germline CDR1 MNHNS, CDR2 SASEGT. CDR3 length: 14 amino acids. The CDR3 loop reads CASSEVRSVETQYF. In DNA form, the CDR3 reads TGTGCCAGCAGTGAAGTCAGGTCGGTGGAGACCCAGTACTTC.

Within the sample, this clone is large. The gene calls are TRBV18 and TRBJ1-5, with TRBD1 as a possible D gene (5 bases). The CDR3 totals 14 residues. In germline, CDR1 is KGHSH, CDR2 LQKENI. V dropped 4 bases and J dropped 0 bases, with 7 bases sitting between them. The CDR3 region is CASSQGPSNQPQHF. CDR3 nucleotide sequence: TGTGCCAGCTCACAGGGGCCTAGCAATCAGCCCCAGCATTTT.

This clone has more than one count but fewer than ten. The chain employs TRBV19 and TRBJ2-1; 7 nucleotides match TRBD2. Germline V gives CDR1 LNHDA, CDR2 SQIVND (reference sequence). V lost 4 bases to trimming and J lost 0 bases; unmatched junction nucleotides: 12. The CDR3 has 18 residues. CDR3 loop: CASSKHLGTMSSYNEQFF. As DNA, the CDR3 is TGTGCCAGTAGTAAACACCTAGGGACTATGAGCTCCTACAATGAGCAGTTCTTC. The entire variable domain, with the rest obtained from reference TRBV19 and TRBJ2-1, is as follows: DGGITQSPKYLFRKEGQNVTLSCEQNLNHDAMYWYRQDPGQGLRLIYYSQIVNDFQKGDIAEGYSVSREKKESFPLTVTSAQKNPTAFYLCASSKHLGTMSSYNEQFFGPGTRLTVL.

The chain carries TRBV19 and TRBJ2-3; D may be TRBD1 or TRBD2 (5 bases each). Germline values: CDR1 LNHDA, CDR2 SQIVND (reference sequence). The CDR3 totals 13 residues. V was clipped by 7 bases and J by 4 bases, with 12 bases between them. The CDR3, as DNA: TGTGCCAGTAACTTGGGACGGGCAGATACGCAGTATTTT. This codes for CASNLGRADTQYF.

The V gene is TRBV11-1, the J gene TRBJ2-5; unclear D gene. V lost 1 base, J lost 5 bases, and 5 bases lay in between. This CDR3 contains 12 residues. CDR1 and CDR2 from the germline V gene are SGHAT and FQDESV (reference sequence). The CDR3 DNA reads TGTGCCAGCAGCTTAGAATGGGAGACCCAGTACTTC. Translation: CASSLEWETQYF. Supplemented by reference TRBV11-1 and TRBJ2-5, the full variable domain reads EAEVAQSPRYKITEKSQAVAFWCDPISGHATLYWYRQILGQGPELLVQFQDESVVDDSQLPKDRFSAERLKGVDSTLKIQPAELGDSAMYLCASSLEWETQYFGPGTRLLVL.

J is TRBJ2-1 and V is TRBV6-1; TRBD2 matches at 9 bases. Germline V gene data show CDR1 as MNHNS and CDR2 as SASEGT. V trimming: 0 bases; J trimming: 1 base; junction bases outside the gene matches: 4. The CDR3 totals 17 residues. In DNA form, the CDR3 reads TGTGCCAGCAGTGAAGCCCTACTAGCGGGTTCCTACAATGAGCAGTTCTTC. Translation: CASSEALLAGSYNEQFF.

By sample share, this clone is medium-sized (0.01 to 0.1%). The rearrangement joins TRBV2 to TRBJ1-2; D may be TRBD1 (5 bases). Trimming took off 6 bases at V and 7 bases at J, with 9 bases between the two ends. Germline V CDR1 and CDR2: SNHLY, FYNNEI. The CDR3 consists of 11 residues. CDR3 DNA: TGTGCCAGCAGAGTTGACAGTGGCTACACCTTC. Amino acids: CASRVDSGYTF.

As DNA, the CDR3 is TGTGCCAGCAGTTCTCGGGACGGTACTAACTATGGCTACACCTTC. This translates into CASSSRDGTNYGYTF. The rearrangement links TRBV6-5 to TRBJ1-2, with D perhaps TRBD1 (5 bases). Germline loops: CDR1 MNHEY, CDR2 SVGAGI. The CDR3 is 15 residues long. The V end lost 4 bases, the J end lost 0 bases, and 12 bases lay between the germline ends.